This T cell receptor (beta chain) was documented in a study of shared clonotypes between healthy human individuals. Study-wide context: Every donor yielded three CD4 naive, three CD4 memory, two CD8 naive and one CD8 memory plate.

CD45RO negativity and positive selection for CCR7 defined naive CD8 cells, a population that excluded terminally differentiated effector memory CD45RA+ cells. Study-level findings and limits: Genetic and exposure-history diversity was limited by the small donor number.

Deep was the level used in running the assay. For each subset, genomic DNA was distributed in equal portions over several immunoSEQ plates. Measured with immunoSEQ multiplex PCR; TCRdb has only the in-frame clones, and not every one. The sample lists some 2.1 million clones, about 94% occurring once. Points on this clone: Its antigen remains unknown.

The CDR3 runs to 15 residues. Germline-derived CDR1 and CDR2 are MGHRA and YSYEKL. V lost 4 bases, J lost 3 bases, and 16 bases lay in between. V gene TRBV4-1 combines with J gene TRBJ2-7; tentatively, D is TRBD1 or TRBD2 (6 bases each). The sequence was collected from a man younger than 35 in good health. Sequences were obtained from naive CD8+ T cells sorted from blood. Here the CDR3 DNA reads TGCGCCAGCAGCCTAGGGGGGTCAGGGTTCTACGAGCAGTACTTC. Encoded protein: CASSLGGSGFYEQYF.